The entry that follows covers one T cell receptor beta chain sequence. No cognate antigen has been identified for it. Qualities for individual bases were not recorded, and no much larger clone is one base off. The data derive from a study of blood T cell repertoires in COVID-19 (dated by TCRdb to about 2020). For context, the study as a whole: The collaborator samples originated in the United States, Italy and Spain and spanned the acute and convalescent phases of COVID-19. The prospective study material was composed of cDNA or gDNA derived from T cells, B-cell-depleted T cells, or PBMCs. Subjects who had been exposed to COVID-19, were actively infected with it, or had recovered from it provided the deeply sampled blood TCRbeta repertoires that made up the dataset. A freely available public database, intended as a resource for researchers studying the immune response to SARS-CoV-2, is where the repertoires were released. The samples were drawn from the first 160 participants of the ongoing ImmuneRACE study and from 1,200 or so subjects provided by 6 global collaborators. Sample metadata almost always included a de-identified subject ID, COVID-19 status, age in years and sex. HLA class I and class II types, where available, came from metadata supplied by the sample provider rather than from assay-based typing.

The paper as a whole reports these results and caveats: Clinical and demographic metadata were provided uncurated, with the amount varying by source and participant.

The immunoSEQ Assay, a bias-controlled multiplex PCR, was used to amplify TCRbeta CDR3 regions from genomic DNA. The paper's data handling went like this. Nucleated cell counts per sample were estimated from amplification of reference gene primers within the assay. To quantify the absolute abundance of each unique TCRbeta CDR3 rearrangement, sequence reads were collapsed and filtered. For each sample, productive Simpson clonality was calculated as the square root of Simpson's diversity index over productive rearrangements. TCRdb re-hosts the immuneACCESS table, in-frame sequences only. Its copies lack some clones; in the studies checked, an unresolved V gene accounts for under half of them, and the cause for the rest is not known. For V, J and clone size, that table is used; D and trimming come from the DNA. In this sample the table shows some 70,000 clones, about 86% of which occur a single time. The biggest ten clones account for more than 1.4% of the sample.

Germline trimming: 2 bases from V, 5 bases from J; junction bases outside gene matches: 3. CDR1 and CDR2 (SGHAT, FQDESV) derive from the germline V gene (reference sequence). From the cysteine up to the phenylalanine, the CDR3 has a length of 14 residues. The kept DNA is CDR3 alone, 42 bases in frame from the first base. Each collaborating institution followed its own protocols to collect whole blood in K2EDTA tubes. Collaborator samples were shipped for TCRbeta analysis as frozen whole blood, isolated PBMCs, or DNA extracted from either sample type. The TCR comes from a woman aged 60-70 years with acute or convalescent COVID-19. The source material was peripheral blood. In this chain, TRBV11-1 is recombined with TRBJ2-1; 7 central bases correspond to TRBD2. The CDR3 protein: CASSLFRGDNEQFF. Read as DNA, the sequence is TGTGCCAGCAGCTTATTCCGGGGGGACAATGAGCAGTTCTTC.